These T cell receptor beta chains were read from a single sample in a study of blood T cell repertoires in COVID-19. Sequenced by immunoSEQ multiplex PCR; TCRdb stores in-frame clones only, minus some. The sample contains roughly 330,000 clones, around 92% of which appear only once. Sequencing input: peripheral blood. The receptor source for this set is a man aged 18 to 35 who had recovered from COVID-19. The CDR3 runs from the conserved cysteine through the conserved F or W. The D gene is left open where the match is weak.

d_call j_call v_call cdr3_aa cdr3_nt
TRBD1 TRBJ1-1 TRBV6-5 CASSRDRGFPEAFF TGTGCCAGCAGCAGGGACAGGGGTTTCCCTGAAGCTTTCTTT
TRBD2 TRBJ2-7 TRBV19 CASSIQAGGPMYEQYF TGTGCCAGTAGTATCCAAGCGGGAGGGCCCATGTACGAGCAGTACTTC
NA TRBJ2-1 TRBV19 CASSIKGLANDEQFF TGTGCCAGTAGTATTAAGGGGCTAGCGAACGATGAGCAGTTCTTC
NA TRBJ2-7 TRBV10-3 CAISDRGEDEQYF TGTGCCATCAGTGACCGCGGAGAAGACGAGCAGTACTTC
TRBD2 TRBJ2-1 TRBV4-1 CASSRATSGIDEQFF TGCGCCAGCAGCCGAGCGACTAGCGGGATTGATGAGCAGTTCTTC
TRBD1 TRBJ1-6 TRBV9 CASSLLGTGESPLHF TGTGCCAGCAGCTTACTCGGGACAGGGGAATCACCCCTCCACTTT
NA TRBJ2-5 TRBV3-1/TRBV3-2 CASSQLAGRETQYF TGTGCCAGCAGCCAGCTGGCAGGTCGAGAGACCCAGTACTTC
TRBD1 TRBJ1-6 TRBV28 CASSPPRQGNNSPLHF TGTGCCAGCAGTCCTCCCCGACAGGGTAATAATTCACCCCTCCACTTT
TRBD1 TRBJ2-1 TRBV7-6 CASSRRQGVNNEQFF TGTGCCAGCAGCCGAAGACAGGGGGTAAACAATGAGCAGTTCTTC
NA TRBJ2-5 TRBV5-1 CASSLAGEHQETQYF TGCGCCAGCAGCTTGGCCGGGGAGCACCAGGAGACCCAGTACTTC
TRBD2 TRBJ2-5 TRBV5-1 CASSLVLAGAETQYF TGCGCCAGCAGCTTGGTGCTAGCGGGAGCAGAGACCCAGTACTTC
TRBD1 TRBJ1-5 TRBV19 CASRLGTGLNQPQHF TGTGCCAGTAGGTTGGGGACAGGGCTAAATCAGCCCCAGCATTTT
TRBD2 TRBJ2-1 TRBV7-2 CASSGRVNNEQFF TGTGCCAGCAGCGGGAGGGTTAACAATGAGCAGTTCTTC
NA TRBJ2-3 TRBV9 CASSPYRRADTQYF TGTGCCAGCAGCCCATACCGGAGGGCAGATACGCAGTATTTT